The 12 T cell receptor beta chains listed next were all sequenced from one sample in a study of blood T cells in healthy people across ages. It was with a sample-barcoded 5' primer and a J-beta primer mix that a second PCR of about 7 to 12 cycles was run. A single record per CDR3 protein comes from TCRdb applying MiXCR to the 5' RACE reads. The sample gives about 1 million distinct CDR3 sequences, under 55% of which show up once; approximately 17% is in the top ten. The sequenced material came from blood. These TCRs come from a woman aged 60 to 75 in good health.

This clonotype was seen more than once but under ten times. The chain is built from TRBV20-1 and TRBJ2-5, with 7 bases identical to TRBD2. CDR3 length equals 14 residues. The J segment lost 2 bases and the V segment lost 0 bases, leaving 3 bases of the junction unmatched. Looked up from germline, CDR1 is DFQATT and CDR2 is SNEGSKA (reference sequence). The CDR3 bases are TGCAGTGCTAGAGATGGGGGAGGGCAAGAGACCCAGTACTTC. The encoded protein is CSARDGGGQETQYF.

In its sample, this clonotype was seen a few times. This clone may be a read error of a much larger clone one base away. The chain uses TRBV5-1 and TRBJ2-7, with D possibly called TRBD1 or TRBD2 (6 bases each). Germline V gives CDR1 SGHRS, CDR2 YFSETQ. V was clipped by 0 bases and J by 7 bases, with 17 bases between them. CDR3 size: 15 residues. CDR3 nucleotide sequence: TGCGCCAGCAGCTTGGAGGGGGGAGAACGGGGTGAGCAGTACTTC. It is translated as CASSLEGGERGEQYF.

This clonotype has just a few counts. The J gene is TRBJ2-5, the V gene TRBV20-1, with D perhaps matching TRBD2 (7 bases). Germline V lookup: CDR1 DFQATT, CDR2 SNEGSKA (reference sequence). This CDR3 region has 16 residues. Trimming shortened V by 6 bases and J by 9 bases, and 29 bases separated the two germline ends. CDR3 coding DNA: TGCAGTGCAGGAGGGGGGGGGAGGGACTTTCCGGAGGCCCAGTACTTC. Amino acid sequence: CSAGGGGRDFPEAQYF.

This chain uses TRBV28 with TRBJ1-2; possibly TRBD1 for D (6 bases). The CDR3 covers 13 residues. CDR1 is MDHEN and CDR2 is SYDVKM in the germline V gene. V dropped 10 bases and J dropped 8 bases, with 20 bases sitting between them. The CDR3 sequence is CAIEGGLLRGYTF. CDR3 bases: TGTGCCATCGAGGGGGGCCTCTTACGAGGCTACACCTTC.

DNA of the CDR3: TGTGCCAGCCGCGCTGGGGCAGGGGGAACAGATACGCAGTATTTT. Translation gives CASRAGAGGTDTQYF. The chain uses TRBV2 and TRBJ2-3; 7 nucleotides match TRBD1. After removal of 8 bases from V and 3 bases from J, the junction contained 11 bases not matched to a gene. CDR1 is SNHLY, CDR2 FYNNEI, per germline. The CDR3 runs 15 residues.

This clonotype was recorded a few times. V is TRBV5-1 and J is TRBJ2-7; D call uncertain. The germline V gene has CDR1 SGHRS and CDR2 YFSETQ. The CDR3 totals 13 residues. The V gene lost 0 bases and the J gene lost 3 bases, with 7 bases spanning the gap. CDR3 bases: TGCGCCAGCAGCTTGGACAGTCTCTACGAGCAGTACTTC. It is translated as CASSLDSLYEQYF.

The chain has TRBV7-2 and TRBJ1-2, with 10 bases identical to TRBD1. The V and J ends lost 4 bases and 6 bases, in that order; junction bases with no gene match: 8. Germline-derived CDR1 and CDR2 are SGHTA and FQGNSA. CDR3 length: 15 residues. Here the CDR3 reads CASSSRGQGTDGYTF. The CDR3, as DNA: TGTGCCAGCAGCTCGAGGGGACAGGGGACGGATGGCTACACCTTC.

CDR3 in DNA: TGTGCCAGCAGTACAGGGGTGACCCAGTACTTC. As protein: CASSTGVTQYF. V and J are TRBV12-3 or TRBV12-4 and TRBJ2-5; 7 bases match TRBD1. The CDR3 is 11 residues long. The V and J ends lost 5 bases and 7 bases, in that order; junction bases with no gene match: 1.

This clonotype has only a few counts. V usage is TRBV5-6 and J usage is TRBJ2-5, with 11 bases fitting TRBD2. V shed 0 bases, J shed 3 bases, and the junction held 1 base outside the gene matches. CDR1 is SGHDT, CDR2 YYEEEE, per germline. The CDR3 is made up of 15 amino acids. The CDR3 DNA follows: TGTGCCAGCAGCTTGGAGACTAGCGGGAAAGAGACCCAGTACTTC. It codes for CASSLETSGKETQYF.

In regard to this clonotype: A read error may account for a junction end that differs from germline. V gene TRBV3-1 combines with J gene TRBJ2-1; maybe TRBD1 (5 bases). This CDR3 is 14 amino acids long. Germline values: CDR1 LGHDT, CDR2 YNNKEL (reference sequence). The CDR3 DNA reads TGTGTCAGCAGCCAGGGTAGCTCCCTTAATGAGCAGTTCTTC. It is translated as CVSSQGSSLNEQFF.

The count of this clonotype is one. The chain employs TRBV6-5 and TRBJ2-4; D not resolved. With 8 bases removed from V and 0 bases from J, the gap between germline ends came to 8 bases. The germline V gene encodes CDR1 MNHEY and CDR2 SVGAGI. The CDR3 has 13 residues. CDR3 in amino acids: CASDRIAKNIQYF. CDR3 nucleotide sequence: TGTGCCAGCGATAGGATAGCCAAAAACATTCAGTACTTC.

This clonotype was recorded many times. Here the CDR3 reads CASTLGYEQYF. CDR3 sequence (DNA): TGTGCCAGCACCCTGGGCTACGAGCAGTACTTC. The chain employs TRBV6-2 or TRBV6-3 and TRBJ2-7; D remains unclear. Germline V gene data show CDR1 as MNHEY and CDR2 as SVGEGT. With 7 bases removed from V and 3 bases from J, the gap between germline ends came to 7 bases. The CDR3 contains 11 residues.